This T cell receptor beta chain was sequenced for a study of T cell changes during pregnancy in multiple sclerosis. The CDR3 is 16 amino acids. The germline V gene has CDR1 MNHEY and CDR2 SMNVEV (reference sequence). V was clipped by 4 bases and J by 0 bases, with 13 bases between them. Sequenced by immunoSEQ multiplex PCR; TCRdb stores in-frame clones only, minus some. The table includes tens of thousands of clones, more than 85% detected once. This sample comprised CD4+ T cells from peripheral blood mononuclear cells, obtained in the first trimester of pregnancy. The chain is built from TRBV27 and TRBJ2-1, with D maybe TRBD2 (5 bases). The source of this sequence is a female donor in good health, enrolled as a control in a pregnancy study. The DNA of the CDR3 is TGTGCCAGCAGTTCCCCTCTGGCGGGCTCCTACAATGAGCAGTTCTTC. Translating it yields CASSSPLAGSYNEQFF.